The 2 T cell receptor beta chains below were found in one sample sequenced in a study of Graves' ophthalmopathy and Graves' hyperthyroidism. TCR beta CDR3 regions were amplified from RNA transcripts. Second-round multiplex PCR came after a first-round RT-PCR that employed HTBI primers. TCRdb processed the multiplex PCR reads anew with MiXCR; each CDR3 protein has one entry. The table shows 1 million to 1.3 million distinct CDR3 sequences, with approximately 35% occurring only once. The sample taken for sequencing was peripheral blood or thyroid tissue (not recorded which). The receptors derive from an adult man with Graves' hyperthyroidism.

The rearrangement joins TRBV5-1 to TRBJ2-5; 7 bases agree with TRBD1. Germline V gene data show CDR1 as SGHRS and CDR2 as YFSETQ. CDR3 length: 16 residues. With V trimmed by 2 bases and J by 5 bases, 12 bases remained unmatched. This CDR3 is CASSFGDRGTRETQYF. The CDR3 coding sequence is TGCGCCAGCAGCTTTGGGGACAGAGGCACCCGGGAGACCCAGTACTTC.

This clonotype showed up many times. This chain links TRBV15 with TRBJ2-5; D remains unclear. The CDR3 has 12 amino acids. Germline loops: CDR1 LNHNV, CDR2 YYDKDF (reference sequence). V was clipped by 4 bases and J by 1 base, with 4 bases between them. The CDR3 DNA reads as TGTGCCACCAGCACAGCCCAAGAGACCCAGTACTTC. Its translation: CATSTAQETQYF.